This paragraph reports one T cell receptor (beta chain). CDR3 length: 16 residues. V lost 3 bases and J lost 2, with 13 bases in between. Germline V lookup: CDR1 LNHDA, CDR2 SQIVND (reference sequence). The record originates from a study of T cell responses to AZD1222 COVID-19 vaccine. Study background: It was second doses at about 4 or about 12 weeks that were pooled.

This table comes from immunoSEQ multiplex PCR, and its TCRdb copy is limited to in-frame clones, with some not included. Of 110,000 or so clones listed, 70% to 90% were seen once; the top ten hold 9.4%. This clonotype was obtained from an adult in good health. The rearrangement links TRBV19 to TRBJ1-4; a weak D match, TRBD1 (5 bases). Here the sequenced sample was peripheral blood, taken on day 0 of AZD1222 vaccination. The chain's CDR3 is CASSISGWATNEKLFF. Here the CDR3 DNA reads TGTGCCAGTAGTATCTCAGGGTGGGCGACTAATGAAAAACTGTTTTTT.